Shown below are 20 T cell receptor beta chains from a single sample sequenced in a study of chemoradiotherapy in HPV16-positive cancers (dated 2022 in TCRdb). Library method: the immunoSEQ multiplex PCR assay. Held by TCRdb, this immuneACCESS table contains in-frame sequences only and omits some clones. Under half of the omission traces to an unresolved V gene where checked; the cause of the rest is unknown. Recorded for this sample are 40,000 or so clones; roughly three quarters of them occurred a single time. The top ten clones comprise 4.5% to 5.5% of the sample. Material: blood, obtained from a patient who underwent chemoradiotherapy. Every receptor here comes from a human donor with HPV-associated anogenital cancer.

This clone showed up just once. The rearrangement joins TRBV7-2 to TRBJ2-1; D may be TRBD1 (6 bases). Germline V lookup: CDR1 SGHTA, CDR2 FQGNSA. This CDR3 has 13 residues. Trimming cost V 0 bases and J 9 bases, with 9 bases left between them. The CDR3 protein is CASSLAGGSEQFF. The CDR3 coding sequence is TGTGCCAGCAGCTTAGCAGGGGGTAGTGAGCAGTTCTTC.

This rearrangement joins TRBV30 to TRBJ2-5; weak D call: TRBD1 (5 bases). CDR3 length: 13 residues. The V end lost 1 base, the J end lost 7 bases, and 13 bases lay between the germline ends. Looked up from germline, CDR1 is GTSNPN and CDR2 is SVGIG (reference sequence). The CDR3 DNA sequence: TGTGCCTGGAGTGCGCAGGCTCAGGGGACCCAGTACTTC. Protein product: CAWSAQAQGTQYF.

The J gene is TRBJ1-2, the V gene TRBV19; 9 bases map to TRBD1. V lost 6 bases, J lost 2 bases, and 7 bases stayed unmatched. Looked up from germline, CDR1 is LNHDA and CDR2 is SQIVND (reference sequence). There are 15 residues in the CDR3. The CDR3 bases are TGTGCCAGTAGCCAGACCGGGACAGGGAACTATGGCTACACCTTC. The encoded protein is CASSQTGTGNYGYTF.

The chain combines TRBV6-1 with TRBJ1-2; 7 bases line up with TRBD1. The CDR3 runs 18 residues. CDR1 MNHNS and CDR2 SASEGT come from the germline V gene. The V and J ends lost 6 bases and 6 bases, in that order; junction bases with no gene match: 22. The CDR3 coding sequence is TGTGCCAGCAGGGAACCCCAAGGGGGCAGTGGGCACGTGAATGGCTACACCTTC. The encoded protein is CASREPQGGSGHVNGYTF.

CDR3 in DNA: TGTGCCTGGAGTGTACTTGGGTTCGGGCAGCCCCAGCATTTT. As protein: CAWSVLGFGQPQHF. The genes are TRBV30 and TRBJ1-5; D call uncertain. The CDR3 totals 14 residues. CDR1 is GTSNPN and CDR2 is SVGIG in the germline V gene (reference sequence). Trimming shortened V by 0 bases and J by 7 bases, and 13 bases separated the two germline ends.

The chain combines TRBV5-4 with TRBJ2-3; no firm D call. The CDR3 contains 14 residues. Between the trimmed V and J ends, which lost 0 bases and 0 bases, there was a span of 5 bases. Germline assignment: CDR1 SGHNT and CDR2 YYREEE (reference sequence). The chain's CDR3 is CASSLDRSTDTQYF. The CDR3 nucleotides read TGTGCCAGCAGCTTGGACAGAAGCACAGATACGCAGTATTTT.

This clone occurred once. The V and J genes are TRBV7-9 and TRBJ2-2, with D perhaps matching TRBD2 (6 bases). V dropped 10 bases and J dropped 2 bases, with 17 bases sitting between them. Per germline, CDR1 SEHNR and CDR2 FQNEAQ (reference sequence). The CDR3 has 15 residues. The CDR3 sequence: CANPRPGENTGELFF. CDR3 coding DNA: TGTGCCAACCCACGTCCGGGGGAAAACACCGGGGAGCTGTTTTTT.

The chain is built from TRBV9 and TRBJ1-2; unclear D gene. V gave up 2 bases and J gave up 7 bases, with 12 bases separating them. CDR1 SGDLS and CDR2 YYNGEE come from the germline V gene. There are 13 residues in the CDR3. This chain's CDR3 is CASSVGGLGGYTF. The CDR3 DNA reads as TGTGCCAGCAGCGTGGGAGGATTGGGTGGCTACACCTTC.

V and J are TRBV5-1 and TRBJ1-4; unclear D gene. With 0 bases removed from V and 2 bases from J, the gap between germline ends came to 14 bases. CDR1 and CDR2 from the germline V gene are SGHRS and YFSETQ. The CDR3 is 17 amino acids. This chain's CDR3 is CASSLGRPLETNEKLFF. CDR3 nucleotides: TGCGCCAGCAGCTTGGGGCGACCCCTGGAGACTAATGAAAAACTGTTTTTT.

The chain uses TRBV9 and TRBJ2-1; 7 bases line up with TRBD2. This CDR3 is built from 16 residues. The V and J ends lost 4 bases and 7 bases, in that order; junction bases with no gene match: 14. Germline V gene data show CDR1 as SGDLS and CDR2 as YYNGEE. CDR3 in DNA: TGTGCCAGCAGCACACGCGGGGGTCTGGCTGGGAATGAGCAGTTCTTC. It translates to CASSTRGGLAGNEQFF.

The chain carries TRBV18 and TRBJ2-2; 7 nucleotides agree with TRBD1. CDR1 KGHSH and CDR2 LQKENI come from the germline V gene. There are 14 residues in the CDR3. Losses at the gene ends were 3 bases for V and 6 bases for J; bases not matched to a gene: 4. The CDR3 here is CASSPRQGAGELFF. CDR3 coding DNA: TGTGCCAGCTCACCCAGACAGGGAGCCGGGGAGCTGTTTTTT.

This clone was recorded once. This rearrangement joins TRBV11-2 to TRBJ2-7, with a possible D match to TRBD2 (6 bases). CDR3 length: 13 amino acids. Trimming removed 5 bases at V and 2 bases at J, with 10 bases between. Germline values: CDR1 SGHAT, CDR2 FQNNGV. The CDR3 bases are TGTGCCAGCAGCCGAAGACTAGCCTACGAGCAGTACTTC. Protein sequence: CASSRRLAYEQYF.

The gene calls are TRBV6-6 and TRBJ1-2; TRBD1 might be the D (5 bases). The CDR3 totals 16 residues. With 4 bases removed from V and 4 bases from J, the gap between germline ends came to 19 bases. Germline V CDR1 and CDR2: MNHNY, SVGAGI (reference sequence). The CDR3 sequence is CASSSLGRGGGYGYTF. As DNA, the CDR3 is TGTGCCAGCAGTTCCCTTGGGCGGGGTGGGGGCTATGGCTACACCTTC.

This chain links TRBV6-5 with TRBJ2-7, with 9 bases that match TRBD1. V gave up 6 bases and J gave up 7 bases; unmatched junction bases: 10. The germline gives CDR1 MNHEY, CDR2 SVGAGI. The CDR3 is 14 residues long. CDR3 protein: CASRLQGARGEQYF. The CDR3 DNA reads as TGTGCCAGCAGACTACAGGGGGCGCGGGGGGAGCAGTACTTC.

The sample holds a few counts of this clone. The CDR3 is CASSLGFGNTIYF. For the CDR3, the DNA is TGTGCCAGCAGCTTGGGGTTTGGAAACACCATATATTTT. The gene calls are TRBV7-9 and TRBJ1-3; D unresolved. CDR3 length equals 13 residues. The germline V and J ends were trimmed by 3 bases and 3 bases, with 6 bases remaining between them. In germline, CDR1 is SEHNR, CDR2 FQNEAQ (reference sequence).

This rearrangement joins TRBV18 to TRBJ1-1; D unresolved. Trimming removed 3 bases at V and 7 bases at J, with 12 bases between. In germline, CDR1 is KGHSH, CDR2 LQKENI. The CDR3 is 13 amino acids. The CDR3 DNA sequence: TGTGCCAGCTCACCCTCAGAGTTAATTGAAGCTTTCTTT. Protein product: CASSPSELIEAFF.

The V gene is TRBV7-7, the J gene TRBJ1-1, with a tentative D call TRBD1 (5 bases). CDR3 size: 17 residues. The V gene's germline CDR1 is SSHAT and CDR2 FNYEAQ (reference sequence). The V and J ends lost 5 bases and 1 base respectively, with 20 bases between them. CDR3 sequence (DNA): TGTGCCAGCAGCGAAGGGGAGAGGGGTGGAAGGAACACTGAAGCTTTCTTT. This encodes CASSEGERGGRNTEAFF. Filled out from reference TRBV7-7 and TRBJ1-1, the complete variable domain reads GAGVSQSPRYKVTKRGQDVTLRCDPISSHATLYWYQQALGQGPEFLTYFNYEAQPDKSGLPSDRFSAERPEGSISTLTIQRTEQRDSAMYRCASSEGERGGRNTEAFFGQGTRLTVV.

The chain links TRBV18 to TRBJ1-1; 8 bases map to TRBD1. The junction had 4 bases not matched to a gene; V was cut back by 4 bases and J by 3 bases. Looked up from germline, CDR1 is KGHSH and CDR2 is LQKENI. The CDR3 is made up of 14 amino acids. CDR3 residues: CASSLKDRDTEAFF. The CDR3 DNA is TGTGCCAGCTCACTTAAGGACAGGGACACTGAAGCTTTCTTT.

V gene TRBV16 combines with J gene TRBJ1-5; D is undetermined. Trimming left V 0 bases short and J 0 bases short, with 9 bases between. CDR1 and CDR2 (germline): KGHSY, FQNENV. This CDR3 comprises 16 residues. The CDR3: CASSQSEGLSNQPQHF. The CDR3 DNA follows: TGTGCCAGCAGCCAATCGGAAGGACTTAGCAATCAGCCCCAGCATTTT.

The chain employs TRBV27 and TRBJ2-7; 7 positions match TRBD1. The CDR3 runs to 14 residues. Germline V gene sequence: CDR1 MNHEY, CDR2 SMNVEV (reference sequence). The V segment lost 6 bases and the J segment 3 bases; nucleotides outside the gene matches: 8. The CDR3 DNA reads as TGTGCCAGCAGGATACGAAGGGACAGCTACGAGCAGTACTTC. Its translation is CASRIRRDSYEQYF.